These T cell receptor beta chains were read from a single sample in a study of shared clonotypes between healthy human individuals. The table came from immunoSEQ multiplex PCR; TCRdb's copy has only in-frame clones and leaves some out. This sample has about 1,500,000 clones, with roughly 96% found just once. Material: naive CD4+ T cells sorted from blood. All receptors come from a man aged 30-40 years in good health. Both conserved end residues are part of each CDR3. The D gene is left open where the match is weak. The listing skips clone size in some rows; elsewhere it reads once, few, many or a size class.

v_call: TRBV5-8; j_call: TRBJ2-3; clone_size: .; d_call: .; cdr3_aa: CASSLIAGPSTDTQYF; cdr3_nt: TGTGCCAGCAGCTTGATCGCGGGGCCTAGCACAGATACGCAGTATTTT
v_call: TRBV6-5; j_call: TRBJ2-3; clone_size: .; d_call: .; cdr3_aa: CASSYLGTGSTDTQYF; cdr3_nt: TGTGCCAGCAGTTATCTCGGGACGGGGAGCACAGATACGCAGTATTTT
v_call: TRBV14; j_call: TRBJ2-1; clone_size: .; d_call: .; cdr3_aa: CASSQDGSNEQFF; cdr3_nt: TGTGCCAGCAGCCAAGATGGGAGCAATGAGCAGTTCTTC
v_call: TRBV7-8; j_call: TRBJ2-1; clone_size: .; d_call: .; cdr3_aa: CASSKGWDEQFF; cdr3_nt: TGTGCCAGCAGCAAGGGGTGGGATGAGCAGTTCTTC
v_call: TRBV28; j_call: TRBJ2-5; clone_size: .; d_call: .; cdr3_aa: CASSFAAQETQYF; cdr3_nt: TGTGCCAGCAGTTTTGCGGCCCAAGAGACCCAGTACTTC
v_call: TRBV29-1; j_call: TRBJ2-5; clone_size: .; d_call: .; cdr3_aa: CSDGGASETQYF; cdr3_nt: TGCAGCGATGGGGGGGCATCAGAGACCCAGTACTTC
v_call: TRBV5-1; j_call: TRBJ2-7; clone_size: once; d_call: TRBD2; cdr3_aa: CASSAGLAGVLFYEQYF; cdr3_nt: TGCGCCAGCAGCGCGGGACTAGCGGGAGTTTTATTCTACGAGCAGTACTTC
v_call: TRBV20-1; j_call: TRBJ2-5; clone_size: once; d_call: .; cdr3_aa: CSAARETQYF; cdr3_nt: TGCAGTGCTGCGCGGGAGACCCAGTACTTC
v_call: TRBV28; j_call: TRBJ2-7; clone_size: .; d_call: .; cdr3_aa: CASTPSSLSSYEQYF; cdr3_nt: TGTGCCAGCACCCCGAGTAGCTTGAGCTCCTACGAGCAGTACTTC
v_call: TRBV5-1; j_call: TRBJ2-7; clone_size: .; d_call: .; cdr3_aa: CASSLVGQSYEQYF; cdr3_nt: TGCGCCAGCAGCTTGGTGGGCCAGTCCTACGAGCAGTACTTC
v_call: TRBV12-5; j_call: TRBJ1-1; clone_size: .; d_call: .; cdr3_aa: CASGFPEAFF; cdr3_nt: TGTGCTAGTGGTTTTCCCGAAGCTTTCTTT
v_call: TRBV7-2; j_call: TRBJ2-7; clone_size: .; d_call: .; cdr3_aa: CASSLGEVSYEQYF; cdr3_nt: TGTGCCAGCAGCTTAGGAGAAGTCTCCTACGAGCAGTACTTC
v_call: TRBV5-1; j_call: TRBJ1-2; clone_size: .; d_call: .; cdr3_aa: CASNSGLNYGYTF; cdr3_nt: TGCGCCAGCAATTCGGGTTTGAACTATGGCTACACCTTC
v_call: TRBV2; j_call: TRBJ1-5; clone_size: .; d_call: .; cdr3_aa: CASSRLRNQPQHF; cdr3_nt: TGTGCCAGCAGCAGACTTCGGAATCAGCCCCAGCATTTT
v_call: TRBV15; j_call: TRBJ2-3; clone_size: .; d_call: .; cdr3_aa: CATKLQGRRFTQYF; cdr3_nt: TGTGCCACGAAATTACAGGGCCGCAGGTTTACGCAGTATTTT
v_call: TRBV11-2; j_call: TRBJ2-3; clone_size: .; d_call: TRBD2; cdr3_aa: CASSRWGLATDTQYF; cdr3_nt: TGTGCCAGCAGCCGGTGGGGACTAGCGACAGATACGCAGTATTTT
v_call: TRBV5-4; j_call: TRBJ2-5; clone_size: .; d_call: TRBD1; cdr3_aa: CASSLQGAFETQYF; cdr3_nt: TGTGCCAGCAGCTTACAGGGGGCTTTTGAGACCCAGTACTTC
v_call: TRBV10-2; j_call: TRBJ1-3; clone_size: once; d_call: .; cdr3_aa: CASSDRGLYSGNTIYF; cdr3_nt: TGCGCCAGCAGTGACAGGGGTCTCTACTCTGGAAACACCATATATTTT
v_call: TRBV28; j_call: TRBJ1-2; clone_size: .; d_call: .; cdr3_aa: CASRDQRAAGYGYTF; cdr3_nt: TGTGCCAGTCGGGACCAGAGGGCAGCCGGATATGGCTACACCTTC
v_call: TRBV29-1; j_call: TRBJ1-1; clone_size: once; d_call: .; cdr3_aa: CSVEWAGSNTEAFF; cdr3_nt: TGCAGCGTTGAGTGGGCAGGCTCGAACACTGAAGCTTTCTTT
v_call: TRBV15; j_call: TRBJ1-2; clone_size: .; d_call: .; cdr3_aa: CATSRDREQGDGYTF; cdr3_nt: TGTGCCACCAGCAGAGATCGAGAACAGGGTGATGGCTACACCTTC
v_call: TRBV9; j_call: TRBJ1-5; clone_size: .; d_call: TRBD1; cdr3_aa: CASSPHRGPGQPQHF; cdr3_nt: TGTGCCAGCAGCCCGCACAGGGGGCCGGGTCAGCCCCAGCATTTT
v_call: TRBV19; j_call: TRBJ2-1; clone_size: .; d_call: TRBD2; cdr3_aa: CASSLIPGLAGVNEQFF; cdr3_nt: TGTGCCAGTAGTCTCATTCCGGGACTAGCGGGAGTGAATGAGCAGTTCTTC
v_call: TRBV4-1; j_call: TRBJ2-4; clone_size: .; d_call: .; cdr3_aa: CASSLTTSGQGLAKNIQYF; cdr3_nt: TGCGCCAGCAGCCTGACTACCTCAGGACAAGGCCTAGCCAAAAACATTCAGTACTTC
v_call: TRBV19; j_call: TRBJ2-7; clone_size: .; d_call: .; cdr3_aa: CASSISDSGAYEQYF; cdr3_nt: TGTGCCAGTAGTATATCGGACAGTGGGGCCTACGAGCAGTACTTC
v_call: TRBV11-2; j_call: TRBJ2-7; clone_size: .; d_call: .; cdr3_aa: CASSLERTSYEQYF; cdr3_nt: TGTGCCAGCAGCTTAGAACGGACCTCCTACGAGCAGTACTTC
v_call: TRBV18; j_call: TRBJ2-7; clone_size: .; d_call: TRBD1; cdr3_aa: CASSPTTGVINEQYF; cdr3_nt: TGTGCCAGCTCACCGACGACAGGGGTCATCAACGAGCAGTACTTC
v_call: TRBV7-3; j_call: TRBJ2-3; clone_size: .; d_call: .; cdr3_aa: CASSLTSGAGTDTQYF; cdr3_nt: TGTGCCAGCAGCTTAACGTCGGGGGCCGGCACAGATACGCAGTATTTT
v_call: TRBV28; j_call: TRBJ2-7; clone_size: .; d_call: .; cdr3_aa: CASSRVPNLDEQYF; cdr3_nt: TGTGCCAGCAGCCGCGTGCCAAATCTCGACGAGCAGTACTTC
v_call: TRBV28; j_call: TRBJ2-1; clone_size: .; d_call: TRBD2; cdr3_aa: CASSVAGEVNEQFF; cdr3_nt: TGTGCCAGCAGTGTAGCGGGAGAAGTCAATGAGCAGTTCTTC
v_call: TRBV19; j_call: TRBJ2-7; clone_size: .; d_call: .; cdr3_aa: CASTSDRTGWGEQYF; cdr3_nt: TGTGCCAGTACCTCCGATAGAACAGGGTGGGGCGAGCAGTACTTC
v_call: TRBV7-9; j_call: TRBJ2-7; clone_size: .; d_call: TRBD1; cdr3_aa: CASSLGDRPSYEQYF; cdr3_nt: TGTGCCAGCAGCTTAGGGGACAGACCATCCTACGAGCAGTACTTC
v_call: TRBV5-1; j_call: TRBJ2-7; clone_size: .; d_call: TRBD2; cdr3_aa: CASSLSASGSSYEQYF; cdr3_nt: TGCGCCAGCAGCTTGAGCGCTAGCGGGAGTTCCTACGAGCAGTACTTC
v_call: TRBV9; j_call: TRBJ1-1; clone_size: .; d_call: .; cdr3_aa: CASSSDTNTEAFF; cdr3_nt: TGTGCCAGCAGCTCAGACACGAACACTGAAGCTTTCTTT
v_call: TRBV18; j_call: TRBJ2-3; clone_size: .; d_call: TRBD2; cdr3_aa: CATGSGDHTDTQYF; cdr3_nt: TGTGCCACGGGCAGCGGGGATCACACAGATACGCAGTATTTT